These 14 T cell receptor beta chains originate from one sample sequenced in a study of identical twins. TCRdb used MiXCR to reprocess the 5' RACE reads, holding one entry per CDR3 protein. The table lists nearly 650,000 distinct CDR3 sequences, around 7.5% of them singletons. This same sample was also taken into another study, of yellow fever vaccine responses in identical twins.

Material: PBMCs. The receptors shown here come from a woman aged 18-29 years in good health.

This clonotype was detected many times. The chain joins TRBV12-3 or TRBV12-4 to TRBJ2-7; 9 bases map to TRBD2. The CDR3 contains 15 residues. V lost 1 base to trimming and J lost 2 bases; unmatched junction nucleotides: 3. DNA of the CDR3: TGTGCCAGCAGTTTAGGACTAGCGGCCACCTACGAGCAGTACTTC. The encoded protein is CASSLGLAATYEQYF.

The rearrangement uses TRBV12-3 or TRBV12-4 and TRBJ2-5; TRBD2 matches 9 bases. The CDR3 runs to 15 residues. V shed 5 bases, J shed 3 bases, and the junction held 7 bases outside the gene matches. CDR3 bases: TGTGCCAGCAGTCCCCGTCTAGCGGGAAAAGAGACCCAGTACTTC. The encoded protein is CASSPRLAGKETQYF.

In this sample, this clonotype turned up a few times. The chain combines TRBV28 with TRBJ2-1; D call uncertain. The CDR3 extends over 17 amino acids. Germline CDR1 is MDHEN and CDR2 is SYDVKM. Between the trimmed V and J ends, which lost 6 bases and 0 bases, there was a span of 18 bases. CDR3 DNA: TGTGCCAGCAGCTATACCCTACCCGATAGCTCCTACAATGAGCAGTTCTTC. This gives the protein CASSYTLPDSSYNEQFF. Full variable domain (rest looked up from reference TRBV28 and TRBJ2-1): DVKVTQSSRYLVKRTGEKVFLECVQDMDHENMFWYRQDPGLGLRLIYFSYDVKMKEKGDIPEGYSVSREKKERFSLILESASTNQTSMYLCASSYTLPDSSYNEQFFGPGTRLTVL.

J is TRBJ2-7 and V is TRBV5-1; D may be TRBD2 (5 bases). The V gene lost 3 bases and the J gene lost 1 base, with 17 bases spanning the gap. CDR3 length: 16 residues. CDR1 and CDR2 from the germline V gene are SGHRS and YFSETQ. The CDR3 region has the DNA TGCGCCAGCAGCTGGAGGTTTGATAGCCGGTCCTACGAGCAGTACTTC. This translates into CASSWRFDSRSYEQYF.

The chain carries TRBV10-3 and TRBJ1-2, with 10 bases fitting TRBD1. V gave up 8 bases and J gave up 6 bases; unmatched junction bases: 6. Germline values: CDR1 ENHRY, CDR2 SYGVKD. This CDR3 has 13 amino acids. CDR3 amino acids: CAIGTGVGDGYTF. The DNA for the CDR3 is TGTGCCATCGGGACAGGGGTGGGCGATGGCTACACCTTC.

The chain has TRBV7-2 and TRBJ2-2; no definite D call. CDR1 and CDR2 (germline): SGHTA, FQGNSA. CDR3 length: 14 amino acids. Deletions cut 1 base from V and 4 bases from J, with 7 bases between. As DNA, the CDR3 is TGTGCCAGCAGCTTAGGGTCGATCACCGGGGAGCTGTTTTTT. It specifies CASSLGSITGELFF.

Only a few counts were recorded for this clonotype. The chain couples TRBV5-1 to TRBJ1-1; 7 bases are shared with TRBD1. The CDR3 is 14 residues long. CDR1 SGHRS and CDR2 YFSETQ come from the germline V gene. Trimming took 4 bases from V and 5 from J; bases not matched to a gene: 8. This chain's CDR3 is CASSLGQVGTEAFF. In nucleotides, the CDR3 is TGCGCCAGCAGCCTCGGACAGGTGGGAACTGAAGCTTTCTTT.

This clonotype has a count of ten or more. This chain joins TRBV5-1 and TRBJ1-5; D call uncertain. Germline CDR1 reads SGHRS; CDR2 reads YFSETQ. The CDR3 sequence is 15 residues long. Trimming removed 0 bases at V and 0 bases at J, with 7 bases between. The CDR3 is CASSLAGASNQPQHF. CDR3 nucleotides: TGCGCCAGCAGCTTGGCTGGCGCTAGCAATCAGCCCCAGCATTTT.

The genes are TRBV27 and TRBJ1-1, with unresolved D. Germline V gene sequence: CDR1 MNHEY, CDR2 SMNVEV (reference sequence). Deletions cut 8 bases from V and 1 base from J, with 8 bases between. The CDR3 sequence is 12 residues long. The CDR3 DNA sequence: TGTGCCAGCTGGACGGGGAACACTGAAGCTTTCTTT. Amino acids: CASWTGNTEAFF.

This clonotype was picked up many times. The V call is TRBV7-9, the J call TRBJ2-1; 7 bases are shared with TRBD2. The CDR3 loop spans 16 amino acids. Germline V gene sequence: CDR1 SEHNR, CDR2 FQNEAQ (reference sequence). V gave up 6 bases and J gave up 0 bases; unmatched junction bases: 8. This chain's CDR3 is CASRYSGLSSYNEQFF. CDR3 DNA: TGTGCCAGCAGATATAGCGGGCTGAGCTCCTACAATGAGCAGTTCTTC.

This clonotype was observed many times. This chain connects TRBV29-1 to TRBJ2-7, with a tentative D call TRBD2 (6 bases). The V and J ends lost 4 bases and 3 bases respectively, with 19 bases between them. The CDR3 covers 15 residues. From germline, CDR1 is SQVTM and CDR2 ANQGSEA. This CDR3 is CSVVSPGGLGYEQYF. DNA for the CDR3: TGCAGCGTTGTCTCGCCTGGAGGGCTCGGCTACGAGCAGTACTTC.

The chain carries TRBV20-1 and TRBJ2-7; 8 bases align to TRBD2. The CDR3 consists of 13 residues. The V gene end was trimmed by 7 bases and the J gene end by 4 bases; junction bases not matched to a gene: 9. Germline loops: CDR1 DFQATT, CDR2 SNEGSKA (reference sequence). The CDR3 nucleotides read TGCAGTGTTGGAGCGGGAGAACCGTACGAGCAGTACTTC. As protein: CSVGAGEPYEQYF.

The chain is built from TRBV3-1 and TRBJ2-3; no reliable D call. CDR1 and CDR2 from the germline V gene are LGHDT and YNNKEL (reference sequence). Trimming removed 2 bases at V and 6 bases at J, with 6 bases between. CDR3 length: 12 residues. CDR3 bases: TGTGCCAGCAGCCAACTGCAGGATACGCAGTATTTT. Its translation: CASSQLQDTQYF.

To note about this clonotype: One junction end does not reproduce the germline sequence, and a read error may be involved. The chain is built from TRBV20-1 and TRBJ2-3; D is uncertain. Germline loops: CDR1 DFQATT, CDR2 SNEGSKA (reference sequence). The CDR3 is 17 residues long. CDR3 protein: CCAREVDGPSTTDTQYF. In nucleotides, the CDR3 is TGCTGTGCTAGAGAGGTCGACGGGCCCTCAACCACAGATACGCAGTATTTT.